Listed here are 3 T cell receptor beta chains from one sample, sequenced in a study of graft-versus-host responses after intestinal transplantation. Tissue from the graft was processed to free its intraepithelial and lamina propria lymphocytes. The repertoire was sequenced with immunoSEQ multiplex PCR; TCRdb's copy has only in-frame clones and lacks some. The data hold 15,000 to 20,000 clones, with less than 85% observed a single time. The sample in question was ileum tissue, obtained 104 days after intestinal transplant. The receptors were sampled from a human patient who received an intestinal transplant, so some T cells may come from the graft donor.

CDR3 loop: CASSSRPGTATPWVYGYTF. The CDR3 DNA reads as TGTGCCAGCAGCTCGAGACCCGGGACAGCGACTCCTTGGGTCTATGGCTACACCTTC. This chain joins TRBV11-2 and TRBJ1-2; 7 positions match TRBD1. J gave up 4 bases and V 4 bases, and 21 bases lay outside the gene matches. CDR1 SGHAT and CDR2 FQNNGV come from the germline V gene. The CDR3 spans 19 residues.

The chain employs TRBV27 and TRBJ2-7; D perhaps matches TRBD2 (6 bases). CDR1 and CDR2 (germline): MNHEY, SMNVEV (reference sequence). The CDR3 totals 15 residues. V lost 6 bases to trimming and J lost 3 bases, with 18 bases between them. The DNA of the CDR3 is TGTGCCAGCAGCCATAATCTAGCGCAACTCTACGAGCAGTACTTC. Amino acid sequence: CASSHNLAQLYEQYF.

In this sample, this clone turned up once. V and J are TRBV30 and TRBJ2-1; D gene unclear. Germline V gene data show CDR1 as GTSNPN and CDR2 as SVGIG (reference sequence). This CDR3 is built from 16 residues. V lost 3 bases and J 8 bases, leaving 23 bases between the germline ends. CDR3 sequence reads: CAWRPPGLPLPHEQFF. The CDR3 nucleotides read TGTGCCTGGAGGCCCCCGGGCCTACCCCTACCCCATGAGCAGTTCTTC. The full variable domain, its missing parts supplied by reference TRBV30 and TRBJ2-1, is SQTIHQWPATLVQPVGSPLSLECTVEGTSNPNLYWYRQAAGRGLQLLFYSVGIGQISSEVPQNLSASRPQDRQFILSSKKLLLSDSGFYLCAWRPPGLPLPHEQFFGPGTRLTVL.